This T cell receptor (beta chain) stems from a study of T-cell reconstitution after alpha-beta-depleted transplantation in children (TCRdb year 2016). A note on the overall study: The study quantitatively tracked T-cell immune reconstitution after TCRalphabeta/CD19-depleted allogeneic hematopoietic cell transplantation in children using TCR repertoire profiling. The full study reports these points: Over the following months the frequencies of hyperexpanded clones went down, and after one year T-cell counts and TCRbeta diversity were mostly credited to newly produced T cells. In some patients, the high TCRbeta diversity seen at day 60 was put down to recipient T cells and intrathymic progenitors that had survived conditioning. The apparently early alphabetaT-cell count recovery about two months after transplant was reportedly dependent on only several hundred rapidly expanded clones derived from non-depleted graft cells.

Receptors were amplified or captured by PCR. The sequencing machine was an Illumina HiSeq 2500. To normalize quantification of the TCRbeta repertoire, the TCR libraries were built with molecular barcoding that relied on unique molecular identifiers. TCRdb reanalyzed the raw reads on its own, using fastp at Q25 for trimming and MiXCR for clone calling, and kept in-frame beta chains. Here each entry gathers all rows of one CDR3 protein and keeps the most common genes and DNA. Counted in this sample were about 200,000 distinct CDR3 sequences; approximately 7% of them appeared once. Of the sample, approximately 6% falls within the top ten clones. Remarks on this clonotype: No cognate antigen has been identified for it. One end of the junction does not line up with germline, which may come from a read error.

The CDR3 runs 17 amino acids, cysteine and phenylalanine included. Just CDR3 DNA is preserved here, 51 bases in frame from base 1. As encoded in the germline V gene (reference sequence), CDR1 is DFQATT while CDR2 is SNEGSKA. Per the publication, the treatment or condition label means: allogeneic hematopoietic cell transplantation with graft depleted of TCRalphabeta T cells and CD19 B cells. Transplant recipients were children who received TCRalphabeta/CD19-depleted allogeneic hematopoietic cell grafts. The chain uses TRBV20-1 and TRBJ2-4, with 10 bases in between that match TRBD1. This TCR was recovered from a boy younger than 10 with acute lymphoblastic leukemia, due to receive a stem cell transplant. The material sequenced was PBMCs, taken before TCRalphabeta/CD19-depleted stem cell transplant. This receptor carries the CDR3 CCAPFFLGQGAKNIQYF. The bases read TGCTGTGCTCCTTTCTTCTTGGGACAGGGGGCCAAAAACATTCAGTACTTC.